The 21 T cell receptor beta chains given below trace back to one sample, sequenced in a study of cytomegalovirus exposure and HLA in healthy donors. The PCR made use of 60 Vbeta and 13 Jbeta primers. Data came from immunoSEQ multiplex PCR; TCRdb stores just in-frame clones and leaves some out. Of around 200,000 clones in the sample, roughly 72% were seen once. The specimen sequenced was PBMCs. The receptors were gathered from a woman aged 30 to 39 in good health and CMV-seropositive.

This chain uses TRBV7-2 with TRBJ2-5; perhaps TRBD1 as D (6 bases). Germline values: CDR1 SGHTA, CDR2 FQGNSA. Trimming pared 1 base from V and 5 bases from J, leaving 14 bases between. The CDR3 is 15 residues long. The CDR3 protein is CASSLGAGVMETQYF. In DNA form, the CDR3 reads TGTGCCAGCAGCTTAGGGGCAGGGGTCATGGAGACCCAGTACTTC.

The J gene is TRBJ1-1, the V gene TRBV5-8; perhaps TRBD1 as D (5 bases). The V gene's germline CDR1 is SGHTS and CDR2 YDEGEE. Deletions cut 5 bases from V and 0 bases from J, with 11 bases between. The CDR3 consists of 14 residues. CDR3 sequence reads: CASSPTALNTEAFF. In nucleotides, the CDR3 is TGTGCCAGCAGTCCGACAGCCTTGAACACTGAAGCTTTCTTT.

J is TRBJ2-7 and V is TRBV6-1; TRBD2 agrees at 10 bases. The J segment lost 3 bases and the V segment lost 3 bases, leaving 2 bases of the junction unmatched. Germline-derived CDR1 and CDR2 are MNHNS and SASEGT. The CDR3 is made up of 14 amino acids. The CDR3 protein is CASSEGTSVYEQYF. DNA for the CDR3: TGTGCCAGCAGTGAGGGGACTAGCGTCTACGAGCAGTACTTC.

The CDR3 nucleotides read TGTGCCAGTAGCCCTGGGACAGGGGTTGGAGCTTTCTTT. It specifies CASSPGTGVGAFF. The chain uses TRBV19 and TRBJ1-1; TRBD1 aligns across 10 bases. In germline, CDR1 is LNHDA, CDR2 SQIVND (reference sequence). The CDR3 spans 13 residues. V dropped 6 bases and J dropped 10; count of bases not matched to a gene: 8.

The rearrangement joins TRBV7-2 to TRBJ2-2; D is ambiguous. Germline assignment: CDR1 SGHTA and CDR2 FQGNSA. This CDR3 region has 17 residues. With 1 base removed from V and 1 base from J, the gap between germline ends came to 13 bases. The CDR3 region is CASSLVGSTKNTGELFF. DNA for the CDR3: TGTGCCAGCAGCTTAGTGGGCAGTACGAAGAACACCGGGGAGCTGTTTTTT.

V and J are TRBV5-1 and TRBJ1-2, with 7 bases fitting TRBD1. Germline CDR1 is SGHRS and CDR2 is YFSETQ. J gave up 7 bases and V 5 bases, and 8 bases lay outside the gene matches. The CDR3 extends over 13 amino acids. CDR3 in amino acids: CASSQGGIVGYTF. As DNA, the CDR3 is TGCGCCAGCAGTCAGGGGGGAATTGTTGGCTACACCTTC.

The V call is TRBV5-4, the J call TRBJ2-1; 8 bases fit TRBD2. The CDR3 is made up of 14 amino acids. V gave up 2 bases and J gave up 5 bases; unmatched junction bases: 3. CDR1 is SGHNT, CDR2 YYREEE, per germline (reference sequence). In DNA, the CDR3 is TGTGCCAGCAGCTTACTAGCGGACCACAATGAGCAGTTCTTC. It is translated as CASSLLADHNEQFF.

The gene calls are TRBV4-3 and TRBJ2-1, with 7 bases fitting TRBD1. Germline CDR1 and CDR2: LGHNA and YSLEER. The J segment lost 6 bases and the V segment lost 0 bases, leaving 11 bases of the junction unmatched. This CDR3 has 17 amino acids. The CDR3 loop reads CASSQDPDTGAANEQFF. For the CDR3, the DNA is TGCGCCAGCAGCCAAGATCCTGACACAGGGGCCGCCAATGAGCAGTTCTTC.

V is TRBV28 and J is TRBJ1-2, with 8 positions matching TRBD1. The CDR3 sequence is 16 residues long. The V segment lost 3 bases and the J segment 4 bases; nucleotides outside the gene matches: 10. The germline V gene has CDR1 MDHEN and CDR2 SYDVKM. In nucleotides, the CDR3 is TGTGCCAGCAGTTTCACGTTCAGGGGGCCGGGCTATGGCTACACCTTC. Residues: CASSFTFRGPGYGYTF.

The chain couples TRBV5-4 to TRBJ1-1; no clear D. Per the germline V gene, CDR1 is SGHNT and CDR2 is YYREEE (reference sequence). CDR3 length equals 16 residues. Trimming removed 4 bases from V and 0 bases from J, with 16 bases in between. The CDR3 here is CASSTPSRGLNTEAFF. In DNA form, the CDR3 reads TGTGCCAGCAGCACCCCGAGTAGAGGGCTGAACACTGAAGCTTTCTTT.

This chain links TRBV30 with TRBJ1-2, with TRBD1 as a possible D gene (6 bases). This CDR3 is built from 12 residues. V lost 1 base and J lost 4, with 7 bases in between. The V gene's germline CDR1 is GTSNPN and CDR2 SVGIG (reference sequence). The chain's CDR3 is CAWSEQGYGYTF. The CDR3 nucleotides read TGTGCCTGGAGTGAACAGGGCTATGGCTACACCTTC.

Here the CDR3 reads CASRLIAGGNEQFF. The CDR3, as DNA: TGTGCCAGCAGACTAATAGCGGGAGGGAATGAGCAGTTCTTC. The genes are TRBV27 and TRBJ2-1; 11 bases line up with TRBD2. The CDR3 has 14 residues. Germline CDR1 reads MNHEY; CDR2 reads SMNVEV (reference sequence). V shed 6 bases, J shed 7 bases, and the junction held 5 bases outside the gene matches.

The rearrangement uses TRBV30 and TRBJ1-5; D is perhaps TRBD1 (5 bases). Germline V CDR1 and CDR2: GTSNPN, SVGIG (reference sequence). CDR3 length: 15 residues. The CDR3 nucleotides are TGTGCGCTGAAGCTGCCAGGGTTTAGCAATCAGCCCCAGCATTTT. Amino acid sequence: CALKLPGFSNQPQHF.

CDR3 residues: CAISERTGSIYEQYF. In DNA, the CDR3 is TGTGCCATCAGTGAGAGGACAGGGAGTATCTACGAGCAGTACTTC. The J gene is TRBJ2-7, the V gene TRBV10-3; the match to TRBD1 covers 8 bases. J lost 3 bases, V lost 2 bases, and 6 bases had no gene match. Germline CDR1 is ENHRY and CDR2 is SYGVKD. CDR3 size: 15 residues.

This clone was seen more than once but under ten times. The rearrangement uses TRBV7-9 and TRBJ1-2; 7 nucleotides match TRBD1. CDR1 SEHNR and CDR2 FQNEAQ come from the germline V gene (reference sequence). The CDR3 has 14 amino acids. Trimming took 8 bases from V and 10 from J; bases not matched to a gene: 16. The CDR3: CASGVRQGAFVYTF. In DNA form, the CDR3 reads TGTGCCAGCGGCGTTCGACAGGGCGCTTTTGTCTACACCTTC.

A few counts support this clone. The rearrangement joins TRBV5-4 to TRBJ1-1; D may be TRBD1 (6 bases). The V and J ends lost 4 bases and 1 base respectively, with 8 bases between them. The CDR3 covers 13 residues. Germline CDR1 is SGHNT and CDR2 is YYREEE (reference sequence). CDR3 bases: TGTGCCAGCAGCAGGACAGCGAACACTGAAGCTTTCTTT. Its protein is CASSRTANTEAFF.

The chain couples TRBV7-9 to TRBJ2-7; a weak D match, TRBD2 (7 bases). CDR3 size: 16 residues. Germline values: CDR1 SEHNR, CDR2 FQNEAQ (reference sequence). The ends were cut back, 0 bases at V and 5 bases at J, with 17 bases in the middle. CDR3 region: CASSLALRGGRDEQYF. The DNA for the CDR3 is TGTGCCAGCAGCTTAGCGCTAAGGGGGGGCAGGGACGAGCAGTACTTC.

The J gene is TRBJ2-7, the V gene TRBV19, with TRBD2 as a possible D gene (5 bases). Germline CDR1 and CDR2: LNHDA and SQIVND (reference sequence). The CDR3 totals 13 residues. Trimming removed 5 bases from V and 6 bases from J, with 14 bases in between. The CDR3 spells CASSEGVAAEQYF. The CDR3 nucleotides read TGTGCCAGTAGTGAGGGTGTGGCGGCCGAGCAGTACTTC.

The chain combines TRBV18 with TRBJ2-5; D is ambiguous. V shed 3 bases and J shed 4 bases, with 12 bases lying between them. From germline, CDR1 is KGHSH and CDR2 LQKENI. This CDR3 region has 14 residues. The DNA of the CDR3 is TGTGCCAGCTCACCCGGGTCATCGGGAGAGACCCAGTACTTC. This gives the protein CASSPGSSGETQYF.

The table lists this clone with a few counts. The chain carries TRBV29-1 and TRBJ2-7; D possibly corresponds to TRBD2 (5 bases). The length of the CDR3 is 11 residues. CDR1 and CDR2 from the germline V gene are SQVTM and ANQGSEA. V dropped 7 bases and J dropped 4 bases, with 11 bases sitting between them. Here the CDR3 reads CSAGEQYEQYF. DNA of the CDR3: TGCAGCGCCGGGGAACAATACGAGCAGTACTTC.

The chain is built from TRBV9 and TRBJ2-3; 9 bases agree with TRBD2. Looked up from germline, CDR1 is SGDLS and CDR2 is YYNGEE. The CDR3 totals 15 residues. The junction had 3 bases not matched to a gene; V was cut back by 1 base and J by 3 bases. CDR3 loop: CASSVPSGKTDTQYF. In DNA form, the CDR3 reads TGTGCCAGCAGCGTACCTAGCGGGAAAACAGATACGCAGTATTTT.